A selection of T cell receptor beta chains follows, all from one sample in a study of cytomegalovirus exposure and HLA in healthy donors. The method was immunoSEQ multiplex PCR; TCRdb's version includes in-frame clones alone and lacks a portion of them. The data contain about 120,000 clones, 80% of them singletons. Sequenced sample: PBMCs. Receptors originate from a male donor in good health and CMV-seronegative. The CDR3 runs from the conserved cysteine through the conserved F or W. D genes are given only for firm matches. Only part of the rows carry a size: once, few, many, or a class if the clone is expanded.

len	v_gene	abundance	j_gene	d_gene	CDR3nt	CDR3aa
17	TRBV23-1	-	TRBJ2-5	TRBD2	TGCGCCAGCAGTCAAATACCGGGACTAGCGGGAGGGGAGACCCAGTACTTC	CASSQIPGLAGGETQYF
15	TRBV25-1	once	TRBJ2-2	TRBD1	TGTGCCAGCAGTGGGACAGGGGGCGAAGGCGGGGAGCTGTTTTTT	CASSGTGGEGGELFF
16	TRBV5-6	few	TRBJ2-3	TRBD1	TGTGCCAGCAGCTTGGCCGGGACAGGGCCTCCTCTAGCGCAGTATTTT	CASSLAGTGPPLAQYF
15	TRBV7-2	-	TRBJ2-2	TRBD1	TGTGCCAGCAGCTCACGGACAGGATACACCGGGGAGCTGTTTTTT	CASSSRTGYTGELFF
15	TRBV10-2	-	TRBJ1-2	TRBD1	TGCGCCACCACGACAGGGCCTGCATCTAACTATGGCTACACCTTC	CATTTGPASNYGYTF
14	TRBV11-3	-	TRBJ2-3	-	TGTGCCAGCAGCTTAACAACAGGCACAGATACGCAGTATTTT	CASSLTTGTDTQYF
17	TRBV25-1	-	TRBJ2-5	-	TGTGCCAGCAGTATTTCGCCCACAGTTGGCGCGCTGGAGACCCAGTACTTC	CASSISPTVGALETQYF
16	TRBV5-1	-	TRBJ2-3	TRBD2	TGCGCCAGCAGCTTAGGGACTAGCGGGAGCACAGATACGCAGTATTTT	CASSLGTSGSTDTQYF
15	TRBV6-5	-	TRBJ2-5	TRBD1	TGTGCCAGCAGTTCACTCACAGGGGGCGGGGAGACCCAGTACTTC	CASSSLTGGGETQYF
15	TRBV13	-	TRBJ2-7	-	TGTGCCAGCAGCCCCCACCGGGACATGACCTACGAGCAGTACTTC	CASSPHRDMTYEQYF